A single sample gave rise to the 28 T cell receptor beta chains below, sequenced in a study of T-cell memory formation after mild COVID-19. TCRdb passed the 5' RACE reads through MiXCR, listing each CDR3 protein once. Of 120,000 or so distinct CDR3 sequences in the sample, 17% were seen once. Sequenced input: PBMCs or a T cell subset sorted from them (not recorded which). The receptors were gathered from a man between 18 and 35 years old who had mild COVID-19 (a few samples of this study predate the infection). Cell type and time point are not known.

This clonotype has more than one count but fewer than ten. The DNA for the CDR3 is TGTGCCAGCAGCATCCGGGACACCAACTACGAGCAGTACTTC. Its translation: CASSIRDTNYEQYF. V gene TRBV7-9 combines with J gene TRBJ2-7; possible D gene TRBD1, 6 bases. V dropped 5 bases and J dropped 3 bases, with 14 bases sitting between them. Germline CDR1 is SEHNR and CDR2 is FQNEAQ (reference sequence). CDR3 length equals 14 residues.

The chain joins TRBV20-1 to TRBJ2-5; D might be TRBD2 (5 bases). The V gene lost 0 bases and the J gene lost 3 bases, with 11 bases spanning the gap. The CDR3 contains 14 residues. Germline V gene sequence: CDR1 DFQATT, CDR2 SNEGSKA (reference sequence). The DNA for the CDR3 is TGCAGTGCTAGAGATAGGAGGTCGAAAGAGACCCAGTACTTC. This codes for CSARDRRSKETQYF.

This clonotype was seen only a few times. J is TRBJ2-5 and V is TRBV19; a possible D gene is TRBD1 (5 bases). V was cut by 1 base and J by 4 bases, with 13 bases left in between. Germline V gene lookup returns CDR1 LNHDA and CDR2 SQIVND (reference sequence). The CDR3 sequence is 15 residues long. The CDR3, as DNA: TGTGCCAGTAGTATAGGAGTTTGGGGCACAGAGACCCAGTACTTC. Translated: CASSIGVWGTETQYF. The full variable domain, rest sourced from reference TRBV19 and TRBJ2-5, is DGGITQSPKYLFRKEGQNVTLSCEQNLNHDAMYWYRQDPGQGLRLIYYSQIVNDFQKGDIAEGYSVSREKKESFPLTVTSAQKNPTAFYLCASSIGVWGTETQYFGPGTRLLVL.

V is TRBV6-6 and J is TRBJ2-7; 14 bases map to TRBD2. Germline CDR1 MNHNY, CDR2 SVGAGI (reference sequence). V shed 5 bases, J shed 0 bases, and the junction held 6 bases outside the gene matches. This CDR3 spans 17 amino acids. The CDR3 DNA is TGTGCCAGCAGTACCGGACTAGCGGGGGGTCCCTCCTACGAGCAGTACGTC. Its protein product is CASSTGLAGGPSYEQYV.

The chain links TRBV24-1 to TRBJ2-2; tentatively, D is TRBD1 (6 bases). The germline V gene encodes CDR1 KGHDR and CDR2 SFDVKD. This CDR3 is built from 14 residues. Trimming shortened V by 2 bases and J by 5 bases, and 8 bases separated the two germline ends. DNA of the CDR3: TGTGCCACCAGTGATTCACAGGGTACCGGGGAGCTGTTTTTT. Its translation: CATSDSQGTGELFF.

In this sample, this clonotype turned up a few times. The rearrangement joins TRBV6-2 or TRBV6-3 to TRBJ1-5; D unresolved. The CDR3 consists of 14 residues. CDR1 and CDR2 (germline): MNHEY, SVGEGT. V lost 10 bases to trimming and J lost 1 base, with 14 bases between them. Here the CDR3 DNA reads TGTGCCACGGCTGCTAGAGGCAGCAATCAGCCCCAGCATTTT. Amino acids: CATAARGSNQPQHF.

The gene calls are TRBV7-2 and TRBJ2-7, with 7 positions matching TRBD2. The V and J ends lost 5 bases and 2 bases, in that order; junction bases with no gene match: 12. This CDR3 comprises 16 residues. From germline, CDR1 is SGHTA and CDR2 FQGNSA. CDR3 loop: CASSRPTSRVTYEQYF. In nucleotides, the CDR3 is TGTGCCAGCAGCCGCCCGACTAGCAGAGTTACCTACGAGCAGTACTTC.

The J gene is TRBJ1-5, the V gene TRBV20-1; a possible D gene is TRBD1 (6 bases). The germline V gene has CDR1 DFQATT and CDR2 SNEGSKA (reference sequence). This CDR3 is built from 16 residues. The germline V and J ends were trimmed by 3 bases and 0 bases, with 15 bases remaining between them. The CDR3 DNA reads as TGCAGTGCTAGCGGTGACAGGAAATATAGCAATCAGCCCCAGCATTTT. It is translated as CSASGDRKYSNQPQHF.

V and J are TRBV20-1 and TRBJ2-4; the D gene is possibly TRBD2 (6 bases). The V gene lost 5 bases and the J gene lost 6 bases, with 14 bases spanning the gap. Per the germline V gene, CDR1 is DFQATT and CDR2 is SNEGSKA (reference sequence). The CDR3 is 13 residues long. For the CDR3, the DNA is TGCAGTGCTGTGCCGGGGGTGGGAAACATTCAGTACTTC. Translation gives CSAVPGVGNIQYF.

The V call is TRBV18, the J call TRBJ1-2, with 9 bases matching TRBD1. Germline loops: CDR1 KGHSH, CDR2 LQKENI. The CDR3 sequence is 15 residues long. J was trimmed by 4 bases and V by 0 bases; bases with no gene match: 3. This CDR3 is CASSPPDRGSYGYTF. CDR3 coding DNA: TGTGCCAGCTCACCACCGGACAGGGGTTCCTATGGCTACACCTTC.

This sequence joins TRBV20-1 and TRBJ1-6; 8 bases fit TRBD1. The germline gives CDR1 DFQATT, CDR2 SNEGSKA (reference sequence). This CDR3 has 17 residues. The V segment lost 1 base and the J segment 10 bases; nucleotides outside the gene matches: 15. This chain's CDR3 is CSARGLGQGSSRSPLHF. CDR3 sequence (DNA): TGCAGTGCTAGAGGACTTGGACAGGGAAGTTCGCGGTCACCCCTCCACTTT.

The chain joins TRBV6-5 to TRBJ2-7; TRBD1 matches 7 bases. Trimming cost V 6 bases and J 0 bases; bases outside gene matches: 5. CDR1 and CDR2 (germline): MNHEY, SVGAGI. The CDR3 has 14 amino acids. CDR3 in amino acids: CASRETGNSYEQYV. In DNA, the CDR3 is TGTGCCAGCAGGGAGACAGGGAACTCCTACGAGCAGTACGTC.

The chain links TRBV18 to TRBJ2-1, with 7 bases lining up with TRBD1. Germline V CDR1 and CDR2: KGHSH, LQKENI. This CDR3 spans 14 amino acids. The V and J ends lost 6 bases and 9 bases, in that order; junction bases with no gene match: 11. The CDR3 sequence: CASSGTGVESEQFF. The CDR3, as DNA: TGTGCCAGCTCCGGAACAGGGGTAGAGAGTGAGCAGTTCTTC.

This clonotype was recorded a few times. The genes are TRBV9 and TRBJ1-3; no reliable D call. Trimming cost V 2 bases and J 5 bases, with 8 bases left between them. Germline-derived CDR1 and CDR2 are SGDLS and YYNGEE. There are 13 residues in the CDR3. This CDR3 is CASSVPGRNTIYF. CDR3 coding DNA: TGTGCCAGCAGCGTCCCAGGCAGAAACACCATATATTTT.

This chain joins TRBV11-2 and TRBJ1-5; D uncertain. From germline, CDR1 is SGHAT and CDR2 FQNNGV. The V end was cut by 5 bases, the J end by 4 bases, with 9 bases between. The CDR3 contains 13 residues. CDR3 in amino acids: CASSGEGNQPQHF. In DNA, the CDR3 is TGTGCCAGCAGCGGGGAGGGAAATCAGCCCCAGCATTTT.

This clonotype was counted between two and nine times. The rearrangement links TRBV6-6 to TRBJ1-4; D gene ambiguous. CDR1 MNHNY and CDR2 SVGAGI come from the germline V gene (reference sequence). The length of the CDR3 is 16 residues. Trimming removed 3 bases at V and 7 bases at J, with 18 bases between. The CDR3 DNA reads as TGTGCCAGCAGTTATGGAACCGGGAAGTCGGGTGAAAAACTGTTTTTT. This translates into CASSYGTGKSGEKLFF.

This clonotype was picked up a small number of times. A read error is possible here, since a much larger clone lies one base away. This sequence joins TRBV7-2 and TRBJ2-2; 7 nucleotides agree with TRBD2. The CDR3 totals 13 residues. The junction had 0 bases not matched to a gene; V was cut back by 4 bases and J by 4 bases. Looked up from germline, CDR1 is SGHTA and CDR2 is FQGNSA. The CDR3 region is CASSWTSTGELFF. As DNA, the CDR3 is TGTGCCAGCAGCTGGACTAGCACCGGGGAGCTGTTTTTT.

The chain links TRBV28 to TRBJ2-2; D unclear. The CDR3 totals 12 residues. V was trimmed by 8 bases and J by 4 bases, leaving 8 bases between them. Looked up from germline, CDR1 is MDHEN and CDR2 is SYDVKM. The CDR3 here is CASQKFTGELFF. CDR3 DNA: TGTGCCAGCCAGAAATTCACCGGGGAGCTGTTTTTT.

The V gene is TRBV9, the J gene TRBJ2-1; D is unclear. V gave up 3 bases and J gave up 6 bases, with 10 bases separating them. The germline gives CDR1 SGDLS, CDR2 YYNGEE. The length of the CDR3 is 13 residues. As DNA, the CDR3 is TGTGCCAGCAGCGCCGGGCTCCCCAATGAGCAGTTCTTC. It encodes CASSAGLPNEQFF.

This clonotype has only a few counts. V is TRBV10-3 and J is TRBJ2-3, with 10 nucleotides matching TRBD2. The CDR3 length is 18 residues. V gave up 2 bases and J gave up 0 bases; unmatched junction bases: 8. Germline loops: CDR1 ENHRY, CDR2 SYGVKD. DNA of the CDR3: TGTGCCATCAGTGAGATGCTAGCGGGGGACCCTAGCACAGATACGCAGTATTTT. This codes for CAISEMLAGDPSTDTQYF.

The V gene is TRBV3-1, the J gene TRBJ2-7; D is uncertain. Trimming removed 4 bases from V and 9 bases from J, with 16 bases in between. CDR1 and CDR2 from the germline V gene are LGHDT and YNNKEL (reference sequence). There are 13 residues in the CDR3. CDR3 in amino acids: CASSLTDSSGQYF. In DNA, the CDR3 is TGTGCCAGCAGCCTTACCGACTCCTCCGGGCAGTACTTC.

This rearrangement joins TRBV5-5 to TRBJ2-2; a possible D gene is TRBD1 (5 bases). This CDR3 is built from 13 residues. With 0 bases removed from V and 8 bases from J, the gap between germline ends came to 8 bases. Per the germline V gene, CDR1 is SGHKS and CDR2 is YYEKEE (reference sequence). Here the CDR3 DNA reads TGTGCCAGCAGCTTGGACAGGTGGGGGGAGCTGTTTTTT. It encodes CASSLDRWGELFF.

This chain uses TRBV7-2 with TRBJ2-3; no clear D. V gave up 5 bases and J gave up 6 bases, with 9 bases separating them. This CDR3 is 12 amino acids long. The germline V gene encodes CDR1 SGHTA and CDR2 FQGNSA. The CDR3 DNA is TGTGCCAGCAGCCACGCTGTGGATACGCAGTATTTT. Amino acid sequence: CASSHAVDTQYF.

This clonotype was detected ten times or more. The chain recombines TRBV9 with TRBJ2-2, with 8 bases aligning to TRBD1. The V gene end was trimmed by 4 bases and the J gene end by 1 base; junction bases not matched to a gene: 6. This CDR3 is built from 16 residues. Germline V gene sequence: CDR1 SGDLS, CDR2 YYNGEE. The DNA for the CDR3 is TGTGCCAGCAGCACAAGGGACAGGCTGAACACCGGGGAGCTGTTTTTT. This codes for CASSTRDRLNTGELFF.

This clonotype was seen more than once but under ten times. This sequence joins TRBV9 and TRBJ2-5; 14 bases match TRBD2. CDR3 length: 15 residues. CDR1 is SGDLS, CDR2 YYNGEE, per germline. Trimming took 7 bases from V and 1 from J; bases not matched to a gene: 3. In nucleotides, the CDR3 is TGTGCCAGCGGACTAGCGGGGGGACTCCAAGAGACCCAGTACTTC. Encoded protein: CASGLAGGLQETQYF.

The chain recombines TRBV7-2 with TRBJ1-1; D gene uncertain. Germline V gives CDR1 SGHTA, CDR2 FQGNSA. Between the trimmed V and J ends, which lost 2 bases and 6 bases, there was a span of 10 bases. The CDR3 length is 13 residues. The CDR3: CASSLFGSAEAFF. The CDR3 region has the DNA TGTGCCAGCAGCTTATTCGGTTCGGCTGAAGCTTTCTTT. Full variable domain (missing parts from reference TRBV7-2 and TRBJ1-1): GAGVSQSPSNKVTEKGKDVELRCDPISGHTALYWYRQSLGQGLEFLIYFQGNSAPDKSGLPSDRFSAERTGGSVSTLTIQRTQQEDSAVYLCASSLFGSAEAFFGQGTRLTVV.

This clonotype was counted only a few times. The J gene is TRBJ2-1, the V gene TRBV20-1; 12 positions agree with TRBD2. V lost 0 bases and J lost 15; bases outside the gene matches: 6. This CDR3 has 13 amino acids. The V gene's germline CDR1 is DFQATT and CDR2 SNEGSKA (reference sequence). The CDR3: CSARESSGGALFF. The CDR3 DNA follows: TGCAGTGCTAGAGAGTCTAGCGGGGGGGCCCTGTTCTTC.

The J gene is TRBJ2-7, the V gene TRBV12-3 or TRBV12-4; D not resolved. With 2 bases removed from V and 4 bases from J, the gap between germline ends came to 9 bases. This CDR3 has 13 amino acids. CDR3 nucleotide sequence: TGTGCCAGCAGTTTACCCCAGGAATACGAGCAGTACTTC. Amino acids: CASSLPQEYEQYF.